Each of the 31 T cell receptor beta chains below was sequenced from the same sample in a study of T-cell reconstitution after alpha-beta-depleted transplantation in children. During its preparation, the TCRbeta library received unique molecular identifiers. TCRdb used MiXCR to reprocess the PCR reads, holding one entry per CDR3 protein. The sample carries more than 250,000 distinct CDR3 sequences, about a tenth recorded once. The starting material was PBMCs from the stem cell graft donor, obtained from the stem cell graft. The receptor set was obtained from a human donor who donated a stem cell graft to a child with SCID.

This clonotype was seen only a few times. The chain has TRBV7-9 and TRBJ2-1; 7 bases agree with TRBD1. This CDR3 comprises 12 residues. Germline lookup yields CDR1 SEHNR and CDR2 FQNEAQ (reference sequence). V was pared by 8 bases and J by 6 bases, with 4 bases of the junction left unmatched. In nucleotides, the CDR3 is TGTGCCAGCGGGACAGTGTTCAATGAGCAGTTCTTC. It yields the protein CASGTVFNEQFF.

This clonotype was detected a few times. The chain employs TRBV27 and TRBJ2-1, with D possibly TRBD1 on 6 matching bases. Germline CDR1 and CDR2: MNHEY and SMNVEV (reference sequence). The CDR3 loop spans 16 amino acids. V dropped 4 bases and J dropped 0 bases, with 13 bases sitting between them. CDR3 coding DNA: TGTGCCAGCAGTTCCGCTAGGGGGATCTCCTACAATGAGCAGTTCTTC. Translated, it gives CASSSARGISYNEQFF.

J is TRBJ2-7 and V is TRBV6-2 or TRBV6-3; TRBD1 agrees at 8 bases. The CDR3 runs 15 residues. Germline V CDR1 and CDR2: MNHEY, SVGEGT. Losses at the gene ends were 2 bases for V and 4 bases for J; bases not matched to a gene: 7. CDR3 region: CASSYPRQGRYEQYF. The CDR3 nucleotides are TGTGCCAGCAGTTACCCCCGACAGGGGAGGTACGAGCAGTACTTC.

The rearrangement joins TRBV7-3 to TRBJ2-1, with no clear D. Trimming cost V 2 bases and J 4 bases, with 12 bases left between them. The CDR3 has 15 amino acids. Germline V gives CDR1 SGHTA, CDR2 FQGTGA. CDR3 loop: CASSLVLIGYNEQFF. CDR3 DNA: TGTGCCAGCAGCTTAGTCCTTATCGGGTACAATGAGCAGTTCTTC. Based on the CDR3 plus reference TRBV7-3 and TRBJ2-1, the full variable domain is GAGVSQTPSNKVTEKGKYVELRCDPISGHTALYWYRQSLGQGPEFLIYFQGTGAADDSGLPNDRFFAVRPEGSVSTLKIQRTERGDSAVYLCASSLVLIGYNEQFFGPGTRLTVL.

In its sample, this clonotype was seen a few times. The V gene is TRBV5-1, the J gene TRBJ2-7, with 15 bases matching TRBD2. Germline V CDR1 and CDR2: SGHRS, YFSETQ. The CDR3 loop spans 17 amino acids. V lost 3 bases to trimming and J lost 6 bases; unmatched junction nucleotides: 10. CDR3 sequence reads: CASSWTSGGALGFEQYF. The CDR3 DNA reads TGCGCCAGCAGCTGGACTAGCGGGGGGGCCTTGGGCTTCGAGCAGTACTTC.

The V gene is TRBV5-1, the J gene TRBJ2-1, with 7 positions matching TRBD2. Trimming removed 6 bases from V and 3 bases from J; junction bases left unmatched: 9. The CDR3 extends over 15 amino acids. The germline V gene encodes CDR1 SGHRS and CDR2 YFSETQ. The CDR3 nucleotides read TGCGCCAGCACCACCGGCGGGGGAGTCTACAATGAGCAGTTCTTC. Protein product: CASTTGGGVYNEQFF.

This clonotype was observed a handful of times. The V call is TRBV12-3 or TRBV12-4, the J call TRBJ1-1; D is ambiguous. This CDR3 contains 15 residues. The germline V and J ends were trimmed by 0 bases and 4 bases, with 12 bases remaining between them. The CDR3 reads CASSLAPGVGTEAFF. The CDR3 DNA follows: TGTGCCAGCAGTTTAGCGCCCGGGGTTGGCACTGAAGCTTTCTTT.

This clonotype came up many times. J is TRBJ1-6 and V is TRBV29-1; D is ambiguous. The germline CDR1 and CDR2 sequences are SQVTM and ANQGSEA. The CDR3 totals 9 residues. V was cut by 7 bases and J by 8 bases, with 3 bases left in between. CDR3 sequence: CSAYSPLHF. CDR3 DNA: TGCAGCGCGTATTCACCCCTCCACTTT.

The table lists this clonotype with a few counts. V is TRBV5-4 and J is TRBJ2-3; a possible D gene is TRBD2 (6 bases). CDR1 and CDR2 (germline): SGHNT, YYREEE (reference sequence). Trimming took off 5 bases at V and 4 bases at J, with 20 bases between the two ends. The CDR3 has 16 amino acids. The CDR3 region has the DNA TGTGCCAGCAGGCGGGGAGGTACCATGAGCGCAGATACGCAGTATTTT. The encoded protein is CASRRGGTMSADTQYF. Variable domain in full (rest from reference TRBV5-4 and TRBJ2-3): ETGVTQSPTHLIKTRGQQVTLRCSSQSGHNTVSWYQQALGQGPQFIFQYYREEENGRGNFPPRFSGLQFPNYSSELNVNALELDDSALYLCASRRGGTMSADTQYFGPGTRLTVL.

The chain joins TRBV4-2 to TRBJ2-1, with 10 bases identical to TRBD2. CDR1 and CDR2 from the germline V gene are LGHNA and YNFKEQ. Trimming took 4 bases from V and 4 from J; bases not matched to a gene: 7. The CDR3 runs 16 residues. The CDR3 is CASSLRTSGNYNEQFF. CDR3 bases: TGTGCCAGCAGCCTCCGGACTAGCGGAAATTACAATGAGCAGTTCTTC.

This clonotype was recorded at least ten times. This CDR3 is CASSPGRSEQYF. The CDR3 DNA is TGTGCCAGCAGTCCCGGGAGGTCCGAGCAGTACTTC. V is TRBV12-3 or TRBV12-4 and J is TRBJ2-7, with TRBD2 identical over 7 bases. The J segment lost 6 bases and the V segment lost 5 bases, leaving 4 bases of the junction unmatched. CDR3 size: 12 residues.

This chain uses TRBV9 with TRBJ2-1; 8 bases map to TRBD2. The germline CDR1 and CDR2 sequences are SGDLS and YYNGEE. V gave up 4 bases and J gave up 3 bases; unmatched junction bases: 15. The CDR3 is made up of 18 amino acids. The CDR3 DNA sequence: TGTGCCAGCAGCACCAACACCCATAGCGGGGCGCTCTACAATGAGCAGTTCTTC. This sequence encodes CASSTNTHSGALYNEQFF.

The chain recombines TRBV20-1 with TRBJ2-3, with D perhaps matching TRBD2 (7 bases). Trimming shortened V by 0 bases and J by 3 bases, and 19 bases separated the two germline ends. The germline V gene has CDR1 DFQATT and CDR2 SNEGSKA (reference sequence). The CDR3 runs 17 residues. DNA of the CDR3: TGCAGTGCTAGAGATCCGAGGGGGGGCCGTGTGACAGATACGCAGTATTTT. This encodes CSARDPRGGRVTDTQYF.

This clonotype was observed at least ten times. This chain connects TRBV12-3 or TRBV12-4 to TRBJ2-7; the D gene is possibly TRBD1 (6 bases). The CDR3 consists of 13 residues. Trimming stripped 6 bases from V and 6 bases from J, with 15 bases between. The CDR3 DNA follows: TGTGCCAGCAGCGACTTTCAGGGGAGCGAGCAGTACTTC. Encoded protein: CASSDFQGSEQYF.

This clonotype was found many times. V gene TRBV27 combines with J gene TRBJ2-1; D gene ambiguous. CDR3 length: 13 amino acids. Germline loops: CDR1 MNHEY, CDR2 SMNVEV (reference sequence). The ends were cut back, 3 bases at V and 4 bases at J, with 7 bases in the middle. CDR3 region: CASSLSQYNEQFF. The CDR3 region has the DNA TGTGCCAGCAGTTTGTCTCAGTACAATGAGCAGTTCTTC.

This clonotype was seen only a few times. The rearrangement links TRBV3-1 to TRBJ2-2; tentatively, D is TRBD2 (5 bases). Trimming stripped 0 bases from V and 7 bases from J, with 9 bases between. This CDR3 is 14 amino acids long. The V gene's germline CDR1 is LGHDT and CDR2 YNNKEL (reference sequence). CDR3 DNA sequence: TGTGCCAGCAGCCAAGATCCCGGGGTCGGGGAGCTGTTTTTT. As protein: CASSQDPGVGELFF.

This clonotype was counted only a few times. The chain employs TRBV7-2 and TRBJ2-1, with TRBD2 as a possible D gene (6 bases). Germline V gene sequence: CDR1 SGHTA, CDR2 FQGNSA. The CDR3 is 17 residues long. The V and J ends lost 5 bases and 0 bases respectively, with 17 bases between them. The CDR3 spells CASSAYFGGRSYNEQFF. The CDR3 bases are TGTGCCAGCAGCGCCTACTTCGGGGGACGCTCCTACAATGAGCAGTTCTTC.

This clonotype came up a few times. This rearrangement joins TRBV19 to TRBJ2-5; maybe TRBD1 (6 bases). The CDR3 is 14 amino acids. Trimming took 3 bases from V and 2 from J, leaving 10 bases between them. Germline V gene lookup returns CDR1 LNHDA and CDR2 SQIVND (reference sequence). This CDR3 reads CASSMGHGQETQYF. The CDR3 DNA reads TGTGCCAGTAGTATGGGACATGGACAAGAGACCCAGTACTTC.

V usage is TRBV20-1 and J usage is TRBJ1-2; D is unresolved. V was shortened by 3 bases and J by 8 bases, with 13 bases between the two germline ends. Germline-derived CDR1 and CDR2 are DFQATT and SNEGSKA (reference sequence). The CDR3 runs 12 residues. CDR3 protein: CSARRGERGYTF. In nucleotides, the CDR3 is TGCAGTGCTAGGCGGGGAGAGAGGGGCTACACCTTC.

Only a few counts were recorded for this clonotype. CDR3 sequence: CASSYAQRAKEVGTEAFF. CDR3 DNA sequence: TGTGCCAGCAGTTACGCCCAACGGGCCAAAGAGGTGGGCACTGAAGCTTTCTTT. The chain links TRBV6-5 to TRBJ1-1; D unresolved. Germline CDR1 is MNHEY and CDR2 is SVGAGI. This CDR3 spans 18 amino acids. V was shortened by 2 bases and J by 4 bases, with 23 bases between the two germline ends.

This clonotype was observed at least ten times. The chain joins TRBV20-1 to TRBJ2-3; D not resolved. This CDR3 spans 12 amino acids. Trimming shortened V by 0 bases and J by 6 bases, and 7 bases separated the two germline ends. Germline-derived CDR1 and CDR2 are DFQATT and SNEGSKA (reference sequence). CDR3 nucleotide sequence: TGCAGTGCTAGAGATAACTGGGATACGCAGTATTTT. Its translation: CSARDNWDTQYF.

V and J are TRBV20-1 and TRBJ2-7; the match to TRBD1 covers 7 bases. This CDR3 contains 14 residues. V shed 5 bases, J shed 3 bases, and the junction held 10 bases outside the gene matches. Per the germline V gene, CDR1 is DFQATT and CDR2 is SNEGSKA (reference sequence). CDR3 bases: TGCAGTGCTGCAACAGGGGTTAAAGGCTACGAGCAGTACTTC. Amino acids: CSAATGVKGYEQYF.

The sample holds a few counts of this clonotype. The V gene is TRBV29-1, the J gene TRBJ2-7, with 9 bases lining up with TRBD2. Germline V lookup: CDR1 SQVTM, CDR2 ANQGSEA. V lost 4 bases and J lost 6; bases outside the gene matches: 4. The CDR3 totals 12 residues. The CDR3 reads CSVALAGSEQYF. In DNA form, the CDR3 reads TGCAGCGTTGCGCTAGCGGGGAGCGAGCAGTACTTC.

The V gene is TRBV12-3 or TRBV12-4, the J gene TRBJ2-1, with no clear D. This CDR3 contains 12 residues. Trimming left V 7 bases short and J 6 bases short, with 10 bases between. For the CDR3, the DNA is TGTGCCAGCACTTTGGACCGCAATGAGCAGTTCTTC. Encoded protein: CASTLDRNEQFF.

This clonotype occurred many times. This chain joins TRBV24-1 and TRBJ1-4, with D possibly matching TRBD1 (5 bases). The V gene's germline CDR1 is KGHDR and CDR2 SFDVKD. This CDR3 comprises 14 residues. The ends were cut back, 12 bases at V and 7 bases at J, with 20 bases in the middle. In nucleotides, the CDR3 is TGTGCCGTACCTTCGTGGGGGGGAGGTGAAAAACTGTTTTTT. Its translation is CAVPSWGGGEKLFF.

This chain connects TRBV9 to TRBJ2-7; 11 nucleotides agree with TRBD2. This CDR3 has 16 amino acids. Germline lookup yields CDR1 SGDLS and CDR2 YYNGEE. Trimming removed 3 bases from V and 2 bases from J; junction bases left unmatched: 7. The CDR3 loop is CASSADGLAGAYEQYF. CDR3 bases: TGTGCCAGCAGCGCCGATGGACTAGCGGGCGCCTACGAGCAGTACTTC.

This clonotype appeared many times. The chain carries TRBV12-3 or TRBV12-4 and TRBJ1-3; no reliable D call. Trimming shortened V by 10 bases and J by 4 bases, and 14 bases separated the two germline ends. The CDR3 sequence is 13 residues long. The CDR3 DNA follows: TGTGCCACATGCCGGGAGGTGGGAAACACCATATATTTT. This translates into CATCREVGNTIYF.

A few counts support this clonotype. As DNA, the CDR3 is TGTGCCAGCAGCGGCGGGACCGTTCAGGATACGCAGTATTTT. Its protein is CASSGGTVQDTQYF. J is TRBJ2-3 and V is TRBV9; D might be TRBD2 (6 bases). CDR3 length equals 14 residues. V was shortened by 3 bases and J by 6 bases, with 14 bases between the two germline ends. CDR1 is SGDLS and CDR2 is YYNGEE in the germline V gene. The variable domain in full, completed from reference TRBV9 and TRBJ2-3, reads DSGVTQTPKHLITATGQRVTLRCSPRSGDLSVYWYQQSLDQGLQFLIQYYNGEERAKGNILERFSAQQFPDLHSELNLSSLELGDSALYFCASSGGTVQDTQYFGPGTRLTVL.

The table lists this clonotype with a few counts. The CDR3 region has the DNA TGTGCCAGCAGCTTAAGCGCCCTAACCCACACTGAAGCTTTCTTT. This encodes CASSLSALTHTEAFF. This chain joins TRBV7-3 and TRBJ1-1; no firm D call. The CDR3 length is 15 residues. Trimming took 1 base from V and 3 from J, leaving 12 bases between them. CDR1 and CDR2 from the germline V gene are SGHTA and FQGTGA.

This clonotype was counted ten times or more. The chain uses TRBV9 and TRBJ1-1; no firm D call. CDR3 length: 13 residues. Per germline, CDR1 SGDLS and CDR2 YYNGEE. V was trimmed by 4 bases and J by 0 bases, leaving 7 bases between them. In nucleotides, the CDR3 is TGTGCCAGCAGCACCCCGGTGAACACTGAAGCTTTCTTT. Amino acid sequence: CASSTPVNTEAFF.

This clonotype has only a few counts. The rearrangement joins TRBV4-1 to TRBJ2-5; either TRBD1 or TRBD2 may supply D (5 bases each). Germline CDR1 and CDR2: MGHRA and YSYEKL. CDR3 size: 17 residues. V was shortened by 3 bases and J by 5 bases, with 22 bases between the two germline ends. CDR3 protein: CASSQRTTRPIAETQYF. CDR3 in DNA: TGCGCCAGCAGCCAGCGGACAACTAGACCGATAGCTGAGACCCAGTACTTC.